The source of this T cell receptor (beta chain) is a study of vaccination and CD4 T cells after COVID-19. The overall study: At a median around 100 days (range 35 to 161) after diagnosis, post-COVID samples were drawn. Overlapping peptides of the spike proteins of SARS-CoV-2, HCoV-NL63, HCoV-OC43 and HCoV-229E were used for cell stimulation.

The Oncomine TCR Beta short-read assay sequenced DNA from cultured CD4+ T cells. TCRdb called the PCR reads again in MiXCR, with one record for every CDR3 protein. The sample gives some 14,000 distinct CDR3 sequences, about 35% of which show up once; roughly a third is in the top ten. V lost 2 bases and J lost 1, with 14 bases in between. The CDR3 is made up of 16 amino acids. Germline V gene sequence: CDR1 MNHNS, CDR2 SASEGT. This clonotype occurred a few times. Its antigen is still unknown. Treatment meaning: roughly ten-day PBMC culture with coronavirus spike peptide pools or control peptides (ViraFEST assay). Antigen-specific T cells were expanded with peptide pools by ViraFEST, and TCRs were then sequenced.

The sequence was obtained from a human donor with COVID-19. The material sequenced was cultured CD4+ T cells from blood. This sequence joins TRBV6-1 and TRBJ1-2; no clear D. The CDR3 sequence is CASSESLGRFNYGYTF. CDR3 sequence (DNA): TGTGCCAGCAGTGAAAGCCTTGGCAGGTTTAACTATGGCTACACCTTC.